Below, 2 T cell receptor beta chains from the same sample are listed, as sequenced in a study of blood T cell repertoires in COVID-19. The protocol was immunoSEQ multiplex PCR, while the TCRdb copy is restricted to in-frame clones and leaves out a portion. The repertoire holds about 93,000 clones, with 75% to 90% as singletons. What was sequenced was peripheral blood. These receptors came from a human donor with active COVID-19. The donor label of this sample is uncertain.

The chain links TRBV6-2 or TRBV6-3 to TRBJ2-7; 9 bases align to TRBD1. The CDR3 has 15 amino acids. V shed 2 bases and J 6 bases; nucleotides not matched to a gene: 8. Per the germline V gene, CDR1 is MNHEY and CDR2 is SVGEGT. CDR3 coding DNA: TGTGCCAGCAGTTACGAGTTACAGGGGGCCTCCGAGCAGTACTTC. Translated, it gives CASSYELQGASEQYF.

For the CDR3, the DNA is TGTGCCAGCAGTCATTCCCCCTACGAGCAGTACTTC. Its translation: CASSHSPYEQYF. The rearrangement links TRBV12-3 or TRBV12-4 to TRBJ2-7; D is unresolved. The V end was cut by 5 bases, the J end by 2 bases, with 7 bases between. This CDR3 has 12 residues.